The rows below give T cell receptor beta chains drawn from one sample of a study of cytomegalovirus exposure and HLA in healthy donors. Sequencing was performed with immunoSEQ multiplex PCR; in TCRdb, only in-frame clones are kept and a portion is missing. The table shows some 250,000 clones, with about 80% occurring only once. The material sequenced was PBMCs. Receptors originate from a woman between 40 and 55 years old in good health and CMV-seropositive. Both conserved end residues are part of each CDR3. The order of the fields is J gene, V gene, D gene, clone size, CDR3 DNA, CDR3 protein. The D gene is left open where the match is weak. Clone size is shown for a subset of rows, as once, few, many or a class of expanded clone.

TRBJ1-1 | TRBV2 | TRBD1 | - | TGTGCCAGCGGCAGGGGGCCCACTGAAGCTTTCTTT | CASGRGPTEAFF
TRBJ2-1 | TRBV5-1 | TRBD2 | - | TGCGCCAGCAGCTTGGGGAGAGGAGTGGGAGGGCCGAATGAGCAGTTCTTC | CASSLGRGVGGPNEQFF
TRBJ2-2 | TRBV2 | - | - | TGTGCCAGCAGCCGGAGAGGGGAGCTGTTTTTT | CASSRRGELFF
TRBJ2-7 | TRBV7-2 | TRBD2 | - | TGTGCCAGCTTCACTAGCGGGATTTCCTACGAGCAGTACTTC | CASFTSGISYEQYF
TRBJ1-2 | TRBV4-2 | TRBD1 | - | TGTGCCAGCAGCCAACCCGGACAGGCCAATAACTATGGCTACACCTTC | CASSQPGQANNYGYTF
TRBJ2-5 | TRBV10-3 | - | - | TGTGCCATCAGTGAGGTCGGGGAGACCCAGTACTTC | CAISEVGETQYF
TRBJ2-3 | TRBV7-3 | TRBD1 | - | TGTGCCAGCAGCTTCCAGGGTCCCGGGACAGGGACGGCCGCCACAGATACGCAGTATTTT | CASSFQGPGTGTAATDTQYF
TRBJ1-6 | TRBV19 | - | few | TGTGCCAGTAGTATCCAGAAAAATTCACCCCTCCACTTT | CASSIQKNSPLHF
TRBJ1-1 | TRBV10-1 | TRBD1 | few | TGCGCCAGCAGTTTCGACAGGGCGAACACTGAAGCTTTCTTT | CASSFDRANTEAFF
TRBJ1-1 | TRBV5-5 | - | - | TGTGCCAGCAGCTTTATGACAGGAATGAACACTGAAGCTTTCTTT | CASSFMTGMNTEAFF
TRBJ2-3 | TRBV7-3 | - | - | TGTGCCAGCAGCCCCGAGAGGGGGGGGCGCACAGATACGCAGTATTTT | CASSPERGGRTDTQYF
TRBJ2-5 | TRBV4-2 | - | - | TGTGCCAGCAGCCAAAACCGCGTTGAGACCCAGTACTTC | CASSQNRVETQYF
TRBJ1-2 | TRBV19 | TRBD1 | - | TGTGCCAGTAGCACAGGGGGGTATGGCTACACCTTC | CASSTGGYGYTF
TRBJ1-5 | TRBV21-1 | - | - | TGTGCCAGCAGCGCCCGACAGTGGGGTCAGCCCCAGCATTTT | CASSARQWGQPQHF
TRBJ1-4 | TRBV30 | - | - | TGTGCCTGGAGTGTAGGAGGCAGGACGGTAAAACTGTTTTTT | CAWSVGGRTVKLFF
TRBJ1-4 | TRBV5-6 | - | - | TGTGCCAGCAGCTTTACAGGAAAGGTAGAAAAACTGTTTTTT | CASSFTGKVEKLFF
TRBJ1-2 | TRBV6-5 | - | - | TGTGCCAGCAGTTACTCCTCAGTACCCTATGGCTACACCTTC | CASSYSSVPYGYTF